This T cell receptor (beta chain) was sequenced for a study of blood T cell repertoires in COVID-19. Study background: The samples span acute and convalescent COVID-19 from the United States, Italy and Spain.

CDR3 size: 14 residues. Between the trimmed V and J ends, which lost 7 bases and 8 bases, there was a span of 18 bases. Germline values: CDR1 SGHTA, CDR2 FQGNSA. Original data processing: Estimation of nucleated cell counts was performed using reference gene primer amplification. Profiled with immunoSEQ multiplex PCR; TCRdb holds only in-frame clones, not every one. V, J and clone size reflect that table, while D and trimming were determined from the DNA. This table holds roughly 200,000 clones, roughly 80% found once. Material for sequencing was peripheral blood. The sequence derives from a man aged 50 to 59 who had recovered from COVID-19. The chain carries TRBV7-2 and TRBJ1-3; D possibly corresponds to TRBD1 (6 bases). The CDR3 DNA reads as TGTGCCAGCACCCTCGGGAGGGGGGTAGACACCATATATTTT. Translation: CASTLGRGVDTIYF.